A selection of T cell receptor beta chains follows, all from one sample in a study of blood T cell repertoires in COVID-19. The table came from immunoSEQ multiplex PCR; TCRdb's copy has only in-frame clones and leaves some out. The repertoire holds a few hundred thousand clones, with approximately 81% as singletons. Sequencing input: PBMCs or T cells enriched from blood (not recorded which). These receptors were taken from a woman aged 50 to 60 who had been exposed to COVID-19. Each CDR3 is given with its conserved first and last residue. Fields, in order: V gene, J gene, D gene, clone size, CDR3 protein, CDR3 DNA. D genes are given only for firm matches. Size values are once, few and many counts, or a class for expanded clones, and some rows have none.

V: TRBV2
J: TRBJ1-1
D: .
size: .
CDR3: CASRENLMNTEAFF
DNA: TGTGCCAGCAGGGAGAATCTAATGAACACTGAAGCTTTCTTT

V: TRBV6-1
J: TRBJ2-1
D: .
size: once
CDR3: CASSEGVVGGWPPGMRSEQFF
DNA: TGTGCCAGCAGTGAAGGTGTTGTTGGGGGGTGGCCCCCAGGGATGAGGAGCGAGCAGTTCTTC

V: TRBV7-9
J: TRBJ2-1
D: .
size: .
CDR3: CASSLATGTPQFF
DNA: TGTGCCAGCAGCTTAGCAACCGGGACACCGCAGTTCTTC

V: TRBV3-1/TRBV3-2
J: TRBJ1-6
D: .
size: .
CDR3: CASSQPPGEGLYNSPLHF
DNA: TGTGCCAGCAGCCAACCCCCCGGGGAGGGATTATATAATTCACCCCTCCACTTT

V: TRBV28
J: TRBJ1-5
D: .
size: .
CDR3: CASSSLPAPQHF
DNA: TGTGCCAGCAGTTCCCTACCCGCGCCCCAGCATTTT

V: TRBV14
J: TRBJ2-7
D: .
size: .
CDR3: CASMGRDYEQYF
DNA: TGTGCCAGCATGGGGCGGGATTACGAGCAGTACTTC

V: TRBV28
J: TRBJ1-1
D: .
size: .
CDR3: CASSLLTANTEAFF
DNA: TGTGCCAGCAGTTTATTGACAGCGAACACTGAAGCTTTCTTT

V: TRBV5-1
J: TRBJ2-1
D: TRBD1
size: many
CDR3: CASGSDRPSSYNEQFF
DNA: TGCGCCAGCGGGTCGGACAGGCCGAGCTCCTACAATGAGCAGTTCTTC

V: TRBV28
J: TRBJ2-3
D: .
size: .
CDR3: CASNGRATDTQYF
DNA: TGTGCCAGCAATGGCAGGGCTACAGATACGCAGTATTTT

V: TRBV6-5
J: TRBJ1-2
D: TRBD1
size: .
CDR3: CASSTAGGGYTF
DNA: TGTGCCAGCAGTACCGCAGGGGGTGGCTACACCTTC

V: TRBV13
J: TRBJ2-7
D: .
size: .
CDR3: CASSLNRDPYEQYF
DNA: TGTGCCAGCAGCTTAAACAGGGATCCCTACGAGCAGTACTTC

V: TRBV6-5
J: TRBJ1-1
D: .
size: .
CDR3: CATAKGYTEAFF
DNA: TGTGCCACTGCGAAGGGGTACACTGAAGCTTTCTTT

V: TRBV5-4
J: TRBJ1-2
D: TRBD1
size: .
CDR3: CASSSNLGQGDYGYTF
DNA: TGTGCCAGCAGCTCCAACTTGGGACAGGGGGACTATGGCTACACCTTC

V: TRBV11-2
J: TRBJ1-1
D: .
size: .
CDR3: CASSPLGLGNTEAFF
DNA: TGTGCCAGCTCCCCCCTGGGGCTTGGAAACACTGAAGCTTTCTTT

V: TRBV7-9
J: TRBJ2-6
D: .
size: .
CDR3: CASSAPPGSGANVLTF
DNA: TGTGCCAGCAGCGCCCCCCCCGGCTCTGGGGCCAACGTCCTGACTTTC

V: TRBV3-1/TRBV3-2
J: TRBJ2-1
D: .
size: .
CDR3: CASSRGTYNEQFF
DNA: TGTGCCAGCAGCCGCGGGACCTACAATGAGCAGTTCTTC

V: TRBV6-5
J: TRBJ1-4
D: .
size: .
CDR3: CASRGVWGGKLFF
DNA: TGTGCCAGCCGCGGGGTGTGGGGAGGAAAACTGTTTTTT

V: TRBV5-1
J: TRBJ2-7
D: TRBD1
size: .
CDR3: CASSLDRGALEQYF
DNA: TGCGCCAGCAGCTTGGACAGGGGTGCTTTGGAGCAGTACTTC

V: TRBV10-3
J: TRBJ1-1
D: .
size: .
CDR3: CATRTRDTNTEAFF
DNA: TGTGCCACCAGGACCCGGGACACTAACACTGAAGCTTTCTTT

V: TRBV5-1
J: TRBJ2-3
D: .
size: .
CDR3: CASSLRGTPRTDTQYF
DNA: TGCGCCAGCAGCTTGAGGGGGACACCGCGCACAGATACGCAGTATTTT

V: TRBV6-6
J: TRBJ2-2
D: .
size: .
CDR3: CASKRAGSAGELFF
DNA: TGTGCCAGCAAAAGGGCAGGGTCCGCCGGGGAGCTGTTTTTT

V: TRBV19
J: TRBJ1-3
D: .
size: .
CDR3: CASSSSFLSGNTIYF
DNA: TGTGCCAGTAGTTCCAGTTTTCTCTCTGGAAACACCATATATTTT

V: TRBV7-2
J: TRBJ2-1
D: TRBD2
size: .
CDR3: CASSPVAGGYEQFF
DNA: TGTGCCAGCAGCCCCGTAGCGGGGGGCTATGAGCAGTTCTTC

V: TRBV11-3
J: TRBJ2-1
D: .
size: .
CDR3: CASSLGGGGNEQFF
DNA: TGTGCCAGCAGCTTAGGAGGGGGTGGCAATGAGCAGTTCTTC

V: TRBV6-6
J: TRBJ1-1
D: .
size: .
CDR3: CASSYSSLPMNTEAFF
DNA: TGTGCCAGCAGTTACTCGAGTTTACCTATGAACACTGAAGCTTTCTTT

V: TRBV7-9
J: TRBJ2-1
D: TRBD1
size: few
CDR3: CASTPGQGDEQFF
DNA: TGTGCCAGCACCCCCGGCCAGGGGGATGAGCAGTTCTTC

V: TRBV2
J: TRBJ1-2
D: .
size: .
CDR3: CASGPGTAYGYTF
DNA: TGTGCCAGCGGGCCCGGTACCGCTTATGGCTACACCTTC

V: TRBV4-3
J: TRBJ2-1
D: .
size: .
CDR3: CASSRGGGGGNEQFF
DNA: TGCGCCAGCAGCCGAGGGGGAGGGGGAGGCAATGAGCAGTTCTTC

V: TRBV5-1
J: TRBJ1-3
D: TRBD1
size: .
CDR3: CASSRGQGGSGNTIYF
DNA: TGCGCCAGCAGCCGAGGACAGGGTGGATCTGGAAACACCATATATTTT

V: TRBV24-1
J: TRBJ1-1
D: .
size: .
CDR3: CATRQGVNTEAFF
DNA: TGTGCCACCAGGCAGGGTGTAAACACTGAAGCTTTCTTT

V: TRBV18
J: TRBJ1-2
D: TRBD1
size: .
CDR3: CASSPMMSGGDYGYGYTF
DNA: TGTGCCAGCTCACCAATGATGTCAGGGGGCGATTATGGATATGGCTACACCTTC

V: TRBV11-2
J: TRBJ1-1
D: TRBD1
size: .
CDR3: CASSFRAGTALNTEAFF
DNA: TGTGCCAGCAGCTTTAGGGCCGGGACAGCCCTGAACACTGAAGCTTTCTTT